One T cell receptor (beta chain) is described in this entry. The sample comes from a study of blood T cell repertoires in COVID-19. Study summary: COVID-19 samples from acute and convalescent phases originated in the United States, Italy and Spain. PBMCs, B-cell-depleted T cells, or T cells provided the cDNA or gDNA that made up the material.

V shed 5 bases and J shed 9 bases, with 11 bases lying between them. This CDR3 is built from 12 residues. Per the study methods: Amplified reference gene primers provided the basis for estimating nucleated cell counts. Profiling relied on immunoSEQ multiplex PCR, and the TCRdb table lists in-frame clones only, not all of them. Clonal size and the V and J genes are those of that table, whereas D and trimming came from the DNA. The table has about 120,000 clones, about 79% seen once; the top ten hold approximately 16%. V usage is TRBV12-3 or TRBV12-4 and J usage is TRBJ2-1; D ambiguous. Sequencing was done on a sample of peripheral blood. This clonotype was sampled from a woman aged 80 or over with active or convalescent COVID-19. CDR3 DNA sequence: TGTGCCAGCAGTCTGGAAAGAGGTGAGCAGTTCTTC. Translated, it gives CASSLERGEQFF.